Listed below are T cell receptor beta chains from one sample, sequenced in a study of T cell responses to AZD1222 COVID-19 vaccine. The assay was immunoSEQ multiplex PCR, and TCRdb's table has in-frame clones only and misses some. The sample has roughly 180,000 clones, approximately 91% seen once; the top ten hold around 3.5%. Sequencing was performed on peripheral blood, taken 28 days after the second AZD1222 dose. These receptors were collected from an adult who received the AZD1222 COVID-19 vaccine. The CDR3 runs from the conserved cysteine through the conserved F or W. Rows may omit the clone size; those that give it use once, few, many or a size class.

size | J | V | CDR3
. | TRBJ1-3 | TRBV19 | CASSIVGGSGNTIYF
. | TRBJ1-5 | TRBV29-1 | CSVGGGNQPQHF
. | TRBJ1-3 | TRBV5-8 | CASSLHTEGGNTIYF
. | TRBJ1-5 | TRBV18 | CASSPQEGSYSNQPQHF
. | TRBJ2-7 | TRBV19 | CASSIGRDSYEQYF
. | TRBJ1-3 | TRBV10-3 | CAISLSSGNTIYF
. | TRBJ2-7 | TRBV10-3 | CAIRVFETGVSSYEQYF
. | TRBJ2-7 | TRBV3-1/TRBV3-2 | CASSQDKLAGGPTTRYEQYF
few | TRBJ2-7 | TRBV18 | CASSRPKDGYEQYF
. | TRBJ2-7 | TRBV5-1 | CASSLLAGGFSYEQYF
. | TRBJ1-5 | TRBV19 | CASSIPLGGGDNQPQHF
once | TRBJ2-7 | TRBV28 | CASTLGSYSYEQYF
. | TRBJ2-5 | TRBV5-1 | CASSLSGSETQYF
. | TRBJ1-2 | TRBV30 | CAWTRAANYGYTF
. | TRBJ1-1 | TRBV5-4 | CASSYEGGGRRAFF
. | TRBJ2-7 | TRBV28 | CASRVQGSSYEQYF
. | TRBJ2-3 | TRBV9 | CASTSGPSTDTQYF
. | TRBJ2-1 | TRBV9 | CASSGGLVNEQFF
once | TRBJ2-3 | TRBV5-1 | CASSGPLSTDTQYF
. | TRBJ1-2 | TRBV14 | CASSQGWYGYTF
. | TRBJ1-1 | TRBV6-5 | CASSYSVTATEAFF
few | TRBJ2-7 | TRBV28 | CASLAVSSYEQYF
once | TRBJ1-1 | TRBV25-1 | CASSVGGPHTEAFF
. | TRBJ1-5 | TRBV30 | CAWSVRTRGQQPQHF
. | TRBJ2-4 | TRBV5-1 | CASSLTPGAGNIQYF
. | TRBJ2-3 | TRBV10-3 | CAISDGWTGVTDTQYF
once | TRBJ1-1 | TRBV6-6 | CASRKGQGRTEAFF
. | TRBJ1-1 | TRBV19 | CASRSHRNTEAFF
. | TRBJ2-3 | TRBV7-2 | CASYRRNTDTQYF
few | TRBJ1-6 | TRBV2 | CASLGLERSLHF
. | TRBJ2-1 | TRBV10-1 | CASSVASGYNEQFF
. | TRBJ2-7 | TRBV30 | CAWSPGLSYEQYF
. | TRBJ2-1 | TRBV7-9 | CASSSLSGAGSTYNEQFF
. | TRBJ1-2 | TRBV6-2/TRBV6-3 | CASSSEGRYGYTF
once | TRBJ2-7 | TRBV11-1 | CASQRREGSYEQYF
. | TRBJ2-5 | TRBV7-8 | CASSPGFRETQYF
. | TRBJ2-5 | TRBV27 | CASQGTSGRLGGTQYF
. | TRBJ2-2 | TRBV7-9 | CASSWKEGARFGELFF
once | TRBJ2-2 | TRBV3-1/TRBV3-2 | CASSQRRQLNTGELFF
once | TRBJ1-2 | TRBV29-1 | CSASDRGANYGYTF
few | TRBJ2-2 | TRBV3-1/TRBV3-2 | CASSPPTGATGELFF
. | TRBJ1-2 | TRBV9 | CASSPHTGNYGYTF
. | TRBJ2-7 | TRBV6-1 | CASSEALDSSYEQYF
. | TRBJ1-4 | TRBV5-1 | CASSLGQGRLGSEKLFF
. | TRBJ1-2 | TRBV7-8 | CASSLGGGYGYTF
. | TRBJ1-2 | TRBV7-7 | CASSFKQGNYGYTF
. | TRBJ1-1 | TRBV4-1 | CASSQSGTPHAFF
. | TRBJ2-3 | TRBV6-5 | CASSASGRGGDTQYF
. | TRBJ2-1 | TRBV27 | CASSFTGTFYNEQFF
. | TRBJ2-7 | TRBV6-2/TRBV6-3 | CASSWTSGANYEQYF
. | TRBJ1-5 | TRBV7-2 | CASSSVQGAQPQHF
. | TRBJ1-5 | TRBV12-3/TRBV12-4 | CASCRARNQPQHF
few | TRBJ2-7 | TRBV6-2/TRBV6-3 | CASSRTGGSYEQYF
once | TRBJ2-1 | TRBV9 | CASSVRSFQRALGDWSNEQFF
. | TRBJ1-3 | TRBV10-3 | CAISGQGFGNTIYF